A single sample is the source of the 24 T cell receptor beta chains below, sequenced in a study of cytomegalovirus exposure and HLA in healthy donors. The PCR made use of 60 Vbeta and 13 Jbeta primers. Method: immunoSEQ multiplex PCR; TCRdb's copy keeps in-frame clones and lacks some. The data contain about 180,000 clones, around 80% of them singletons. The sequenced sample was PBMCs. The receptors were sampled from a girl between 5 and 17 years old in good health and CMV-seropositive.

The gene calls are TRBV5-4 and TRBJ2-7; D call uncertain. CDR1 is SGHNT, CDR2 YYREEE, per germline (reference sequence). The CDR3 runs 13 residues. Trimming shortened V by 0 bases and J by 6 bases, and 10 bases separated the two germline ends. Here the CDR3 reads CASSLAGGVEQYF. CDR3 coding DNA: TGTGCCAGCAGCTTGGCTGGTGGAGTCGAGCAGTACTTC.

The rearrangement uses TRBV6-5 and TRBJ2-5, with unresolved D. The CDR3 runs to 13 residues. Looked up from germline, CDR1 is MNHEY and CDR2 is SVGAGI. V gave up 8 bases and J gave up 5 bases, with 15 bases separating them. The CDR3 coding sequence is TGTGCCAGCGCGTTTGGAGTTTCGGAGACCCAGTACTTC. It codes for CASAFGVSETQYF.

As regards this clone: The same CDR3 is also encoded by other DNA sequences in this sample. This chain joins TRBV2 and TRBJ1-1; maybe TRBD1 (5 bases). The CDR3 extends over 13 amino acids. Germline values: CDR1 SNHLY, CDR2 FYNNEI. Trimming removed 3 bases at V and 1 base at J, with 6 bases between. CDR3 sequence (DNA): TGTGCCAGCAGTGATCAGGGGAACACTGAAGCTTTCTTT. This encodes CASSDQGNTEAFF.

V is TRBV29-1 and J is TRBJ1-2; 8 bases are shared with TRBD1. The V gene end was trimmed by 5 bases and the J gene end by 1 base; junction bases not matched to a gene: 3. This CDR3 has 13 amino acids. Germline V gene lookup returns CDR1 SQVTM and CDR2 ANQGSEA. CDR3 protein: CSVRTGFNYGYTF. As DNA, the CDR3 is TGCAGCGTTCGGACAGGGTTTAACTATGGCTACACCTTC.

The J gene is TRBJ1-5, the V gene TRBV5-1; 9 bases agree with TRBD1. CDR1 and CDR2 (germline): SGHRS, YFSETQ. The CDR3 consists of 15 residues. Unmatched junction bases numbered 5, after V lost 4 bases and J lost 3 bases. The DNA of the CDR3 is TGCGCCAGCAGCCCGGGACAGGGTTACAATCAGCCCCAGCATTTT. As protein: CASSPGQGYNQPQHF. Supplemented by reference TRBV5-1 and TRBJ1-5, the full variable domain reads KAGVTQTPRYLIKTRGQQVTLSCSPISGHRSVSWYQQTPGQGLQFLFEYFSETQRNKGNFPGRFSGRQFSNSRSEMNVSTLELGDSALYLCASSPGQGYNQPQHFGDGTRLSIL.

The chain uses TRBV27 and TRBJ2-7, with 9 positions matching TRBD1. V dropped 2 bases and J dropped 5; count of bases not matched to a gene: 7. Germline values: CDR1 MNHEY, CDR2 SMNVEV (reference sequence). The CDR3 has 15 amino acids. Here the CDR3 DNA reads TGTGCCAGCAGTTTACTTGGGACAGGGCTCCACGAGCAGTACTTC. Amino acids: CASSLLGTGLHEQYF.

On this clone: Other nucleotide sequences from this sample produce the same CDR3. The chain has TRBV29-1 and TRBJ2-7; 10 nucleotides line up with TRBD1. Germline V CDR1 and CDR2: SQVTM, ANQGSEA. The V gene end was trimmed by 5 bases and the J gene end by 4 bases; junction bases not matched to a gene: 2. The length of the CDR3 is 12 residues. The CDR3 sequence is CSVPGQGYEQYF. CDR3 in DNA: TGCAGCGTTCCGGGACAGGGGTACGAGCAGTACTTC.

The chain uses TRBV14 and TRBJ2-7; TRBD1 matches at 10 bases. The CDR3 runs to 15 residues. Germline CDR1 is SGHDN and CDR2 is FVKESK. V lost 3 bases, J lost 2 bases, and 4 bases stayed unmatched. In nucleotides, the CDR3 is TGTGCCAGCAGCCACGGACAGGGGGTAGCCTACGAGCAGTACTTC. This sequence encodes CASSHGQGVAYEQYF.

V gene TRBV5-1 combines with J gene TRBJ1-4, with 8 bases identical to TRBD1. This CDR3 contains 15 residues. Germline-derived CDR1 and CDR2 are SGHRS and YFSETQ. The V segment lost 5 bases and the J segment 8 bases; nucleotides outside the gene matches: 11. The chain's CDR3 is CASSSDRGGLEKLFF. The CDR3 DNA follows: TGCGCCAGCAGTTCAGACAGGGGAGGGCTAGAAAAACTGTTTTTT.

CDR3 region: CASSLDAAGGYGYTF. CDR3 DNA: TGTGCCAGCAGCTTGGACGCGGCAGGGGGCTATGGCTACACCTTC. The chain couples TRBV5-4 to TRBJ1-2, with 7 bases lining up with TRBD1. Germline CDR1 reads SGHNT; CDR2 reads YYREEE (reference sequence). Losses at the gene ends were 0 bases for V and 4 bases for J; bases not matched to a gene: 6. This CDR3 is 15 amino acids long.

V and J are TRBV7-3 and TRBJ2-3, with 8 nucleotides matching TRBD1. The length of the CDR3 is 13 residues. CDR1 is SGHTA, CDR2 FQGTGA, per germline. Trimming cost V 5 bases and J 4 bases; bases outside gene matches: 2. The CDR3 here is CASSQQGADTQYF. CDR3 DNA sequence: TGTGCCAGCAGCCAACAGGGGGCAGATACGCAGTATTTT.

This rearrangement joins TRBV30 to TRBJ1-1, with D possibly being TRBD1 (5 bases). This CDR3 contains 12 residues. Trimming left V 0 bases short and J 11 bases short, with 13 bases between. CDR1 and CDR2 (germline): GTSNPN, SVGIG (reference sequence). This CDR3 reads CAWSVQPGGAFF. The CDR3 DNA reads TGTGCCTGGAGTGTACAACCTGGGGGGGCTTTCTTT. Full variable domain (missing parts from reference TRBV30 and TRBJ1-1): SQTIHQWPATLVQPVGSPLSLECTVEGTSNPNLYWYRQAAGRGLQLLFYSVGIGQISSEVPQNLSASRPQDRQFILSSKKLLLSDSGFYLCAWSVQPGGAFFGQGTRLTVV.

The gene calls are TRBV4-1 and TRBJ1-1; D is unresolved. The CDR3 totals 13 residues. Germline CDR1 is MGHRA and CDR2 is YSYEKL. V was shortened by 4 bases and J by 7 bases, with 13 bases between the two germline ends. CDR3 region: CASSPPARSEAFF. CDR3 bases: TGCGCCAGCAGCCCCCCCGCCCGTAGTGAAGCTTTCTTT.

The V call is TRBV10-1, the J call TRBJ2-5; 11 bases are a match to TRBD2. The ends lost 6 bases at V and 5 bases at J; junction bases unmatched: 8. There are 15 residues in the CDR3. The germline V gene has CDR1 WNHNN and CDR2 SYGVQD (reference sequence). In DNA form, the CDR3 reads TGCGCCAGCAGCGAAGGGACTAGCGGCGGGGAGACCCAGTACTTC. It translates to CASSEGTSGGETQYF.

The CDR3 DNA reads as TGTGCCAGCACCCCGCGGGCAATGGATACAAACTATGGCTACACCTTC. Amino acid sequence: CASTPRAMDTNYGYTF. V gene TRBV7-9 combines with J gene TRBJ1-2; D gene unclear. The CDR3 is made up of 16 amino acids. The V gene lost 7 bases and the J gene lost 2 bases, with 20 bases spanning the gap. Per germline, CDR1 SEHNR and CDR2 FQNEAQ (reference sequence).

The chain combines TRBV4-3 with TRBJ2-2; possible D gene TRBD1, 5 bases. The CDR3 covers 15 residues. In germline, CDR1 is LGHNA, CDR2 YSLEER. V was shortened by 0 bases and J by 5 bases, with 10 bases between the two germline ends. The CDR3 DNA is TGCGCCAGCAGCCAAGACCACTCAGGGACCGGGGAGCTGTTTTTT. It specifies CASSQDHSGTGELFF.

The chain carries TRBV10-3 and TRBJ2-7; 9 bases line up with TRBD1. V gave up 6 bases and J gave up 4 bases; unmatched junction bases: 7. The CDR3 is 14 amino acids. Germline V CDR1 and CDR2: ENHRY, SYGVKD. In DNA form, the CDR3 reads TGTGCCATCAGAAGGACAGGGGCGCGGTACGAGCAGTACTTC. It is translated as CAIRRTGARYEQYF.

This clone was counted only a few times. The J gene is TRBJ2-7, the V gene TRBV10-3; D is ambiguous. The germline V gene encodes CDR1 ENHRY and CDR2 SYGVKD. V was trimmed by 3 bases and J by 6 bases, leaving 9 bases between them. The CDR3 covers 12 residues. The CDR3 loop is CAISDLAVEQYF. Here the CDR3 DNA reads TGTGCCATCAGTGATTTGGCGGTCGAGCAGTACTTC.

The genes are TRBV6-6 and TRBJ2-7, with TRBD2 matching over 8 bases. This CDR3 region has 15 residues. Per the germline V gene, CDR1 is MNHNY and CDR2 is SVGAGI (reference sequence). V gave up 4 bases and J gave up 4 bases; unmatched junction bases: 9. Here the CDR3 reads CASSWYSGELYEQYF. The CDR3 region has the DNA TGTGCCAGCAGTTGGTATAGCGGGGAACTTTACGAGCAGTACTTC.

Here the CDR3 DNA reads TGTGCCAGCAGCTTAGGCAGACAGGCTAAGAACACTGAAGCTTTCTTT. This encodes CASSLGRQAKNTEAFF. The V gene is TRBV11-2, the J gene TRBJ1-1; TRBD1 might be the D (6 bases). CDR3 length: 16 residues. V gave up 1 base and J gave up 1 base, with 13 bases separating them. Germline V gives CDR1 SGHAT, CDR2 FQNNGV. Together with reference TRBV11-2 and TRBJ1-1, the CDR3 gives the full variable domain: EAGVAQSPRYKIIEKRQSVAFWCNPISGHATLYWYQQILGQGPKLLIQFQNNGVVDDSQLPKDRFSAERLKGVDSTLKIQPAKLEDSAVYLCASSLGRQAKNTEAFFGQGTRLTVV.

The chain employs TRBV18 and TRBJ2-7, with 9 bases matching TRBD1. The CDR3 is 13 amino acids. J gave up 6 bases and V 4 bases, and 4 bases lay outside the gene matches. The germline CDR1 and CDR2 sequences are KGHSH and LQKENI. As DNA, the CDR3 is TGTGCCAGCTCACGGGACAGGGCCCCCGAGCAGTACTTC. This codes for CASSRDRAPEQYF.

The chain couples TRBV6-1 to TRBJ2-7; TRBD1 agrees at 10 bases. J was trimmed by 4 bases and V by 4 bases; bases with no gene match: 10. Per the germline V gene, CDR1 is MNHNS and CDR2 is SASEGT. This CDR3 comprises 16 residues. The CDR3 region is CASSGDRGHIQYEQYF. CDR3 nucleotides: TGTGCCAGCAGTGGGGACAGGGGCCATATCCAGTACGAGCAGTACTTC.

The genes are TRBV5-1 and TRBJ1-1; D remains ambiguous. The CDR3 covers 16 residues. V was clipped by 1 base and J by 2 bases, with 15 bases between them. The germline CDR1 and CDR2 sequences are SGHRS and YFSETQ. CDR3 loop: CASSLNGVLGNTEAFF. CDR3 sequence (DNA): TGCGCCAGCAGCTTGAACGGGGTTCTCGGCAACACTGAAGCTTTCTTT.

The CDR3 DNA reads as TGTGCCAGCTCACCGGGAGGGGTTTCCTACAATGAGCAGTTCTTC. The encoded protein is CASSPGGVSYNEQFF. The chain couples TRBV18 to TRBJ2-1, with 7 bases lining up with TRBD2. Germline CDR1 is KGHSH and CDR2 is LQKENI. Trimming removed 3 bases from V and 1 base from J; junction bases left unmatched: 3. CDR3 size: 15 residues.